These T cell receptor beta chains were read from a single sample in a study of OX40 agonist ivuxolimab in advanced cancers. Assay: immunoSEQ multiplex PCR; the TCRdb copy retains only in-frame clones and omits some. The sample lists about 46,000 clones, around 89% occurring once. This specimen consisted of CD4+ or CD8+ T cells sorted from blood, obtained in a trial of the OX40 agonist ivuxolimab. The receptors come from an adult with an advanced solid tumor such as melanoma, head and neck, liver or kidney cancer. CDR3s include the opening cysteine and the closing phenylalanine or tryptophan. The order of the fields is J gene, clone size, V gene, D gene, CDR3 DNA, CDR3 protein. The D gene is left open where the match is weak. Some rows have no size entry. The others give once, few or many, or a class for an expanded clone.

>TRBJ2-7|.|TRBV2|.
TGTGCCAGCATCAGTTTTCCACAAAGCTCCTACGAGCAGTACTTC
CASISFPQSSYEQYF
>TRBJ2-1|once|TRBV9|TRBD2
TGTGCCAGCACCGGAGCTAGCGGGTCCTACAATGAGCAGTTCTTC
CASTGASGSYNEQFF
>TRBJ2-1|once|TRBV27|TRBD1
TGTGCCAGCAGTTTACGCACAGGGGGCCGGAATGAGCAGTTCTTC
CASSLRTGGRNEQFF
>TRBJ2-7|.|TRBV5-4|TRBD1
TGTGCCAGCAGCCGGGACAGTTACGAGCAGTACTTC
CASSRDSYEQYF
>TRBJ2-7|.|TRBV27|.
TGTGCCAGCAGTTCGGCAGGCCTGTCTTACGAGCAGTACTTC
CASSSAGLSYEQYF
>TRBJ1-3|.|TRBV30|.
TGTGCCTGGAGCCGACAGAGCTCTGGAAACACCATATATTTT
CAWSRQSSGNTIYF
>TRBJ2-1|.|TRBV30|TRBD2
TGTGCCTGGAGTGGGGGCGGGGGGGCTGATGAGCAGTTCTTC
CAWSGGGGADEQFF
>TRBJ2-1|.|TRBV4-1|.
TGCGCCAGCAGCCAATCATTATACAATGAGCAGTTCTTC
CASSQSLYNEQFF
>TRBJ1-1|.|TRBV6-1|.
TGTGCCAGCAGTGAAGATGAGGGTTGGGACACTGAAGCTTTCTTT
CASSEDEGWDTEAFF
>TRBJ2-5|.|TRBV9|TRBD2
TGTGCCAGCAGCGTACCGACTTCCGACCTCCCCAGTACTAGCGGTGAAGAGACCCAGTACTTC
CASSVPTSDLPSTSGEETQYF
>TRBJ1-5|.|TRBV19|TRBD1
TGTGCCAGTAGTGTAGGACAGGGGGCTTGGAATCAGCCCCAGCATTTT
CASSVGQGAWNQPQHF
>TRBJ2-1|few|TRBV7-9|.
TGTGCCAGCAGCTTAAGGCGGGGGCCTACTAATGAGCAGTTCTTC
CASSLRRGPTNEQFF
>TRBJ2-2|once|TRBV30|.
TGTGCCTGGAGTGTATCTGTGGGACATGGGATTACCGGGGAGCTGTTTTTT
CAWSVSVGHGITGELFF
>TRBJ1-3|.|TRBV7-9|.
TGTGCCAGCAGCTTAGGTGTCGGGGGGACTGGAAACACCATATATTTT
CASSLGVGGTGNTIYF
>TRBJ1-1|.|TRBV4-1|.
TGCGCCAGCAGCCAACTTCATAGGGTTACACCGGGGGCTTTCTTT
CASSQLHRVTPGAFF
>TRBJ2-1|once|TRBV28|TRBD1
TGTGCCAGCAGTTTTCGGGACAGGGGGCTTGCGGGGGAGCAGTTCTTC
CASSFRDRGLAGEQFF
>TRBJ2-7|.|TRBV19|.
TGTGCCAGTAGGAAGCAGGGCGGAACCTACGAGCAGTACTTC
CASRKQGGTYEQYF
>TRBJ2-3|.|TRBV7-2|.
TGTGCCAGCAGCCTCTTGGGCGCGGGGAGCACAGATACGCAGTATTTT
CASSLLGAGSTDTQYF
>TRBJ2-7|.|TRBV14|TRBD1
TGTGCCAGCAGCCAACCTTTCGACAGGGGGATCCACGAGCAGTACTTC
CASSQPFDRGIHEQYF
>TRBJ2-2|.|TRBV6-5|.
TGTGCCAGCAGCGACCTGGGGGGCGGGGAGCTGTTTTTT
CASSDLGGGELFF
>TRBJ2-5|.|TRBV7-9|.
TGTGCCAGCAGCGTAGGACCGACGGCTTCAGAGACCCAGTACTTC
CASSVGPTASETQYF
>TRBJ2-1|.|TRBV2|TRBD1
TGTGCCAGAGAGGGTTTGGCAGGGGGCTCGGGCAATGAGCAGTTCTTC
CAREGLAGGSGNEQFF
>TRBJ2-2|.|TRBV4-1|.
TGCGCCAGCAGCCCGCGGGTGGTAGGGAGCACCGGGGAGCTGTTTTTT
CASSPRVVGSTGELFF
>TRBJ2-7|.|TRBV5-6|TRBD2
TGTGCCAGCAGCCCCATGGGACTAGCGGTTAACCAGGGCTCCTACGAGCAGTACTTC
CASSPMGLAVNQGSYEQYF
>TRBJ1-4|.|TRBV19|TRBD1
TGTGCCAGTACCGGGACAGGACCTGCGGCAACTAATGAAAAACTGTTTTTT
CASTGTGPAATNEKLFF
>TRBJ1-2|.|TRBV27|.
TGTGCCAGCAGTTCGATTACAGGGAACTATGGCTACACCTTC
CASSSITGNYGYTF
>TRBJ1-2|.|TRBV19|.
TGTGCCAGTACTCACCTATCTGGGGCAGGGTACCTCTATGGCTACACCTTC
CASTHLSGAGYLYGYTF
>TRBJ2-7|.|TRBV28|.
TGTGCCAGCAGTTTATTTTCAGGCTACGAGCAGTACTTC
CASSLFSGYEQYF
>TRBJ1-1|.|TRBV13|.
TGTGCCAGCAGCTCCCTTGGACATTCAAACACTGAAGCTTTCTTT
CASSSLGHSNTEAFF
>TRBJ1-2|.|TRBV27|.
TGTGCCAGCAGTTTACGGCCAGGGGTTGTCTATGGCTACACCTTC
CASSLRPGVVYGYTF
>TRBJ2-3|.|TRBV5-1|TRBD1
TGCGCCAGCAGCCTATATACAGGGGAAATAAGAGATACGCAGTATTTT
CASSLYTGEIRDTQYF
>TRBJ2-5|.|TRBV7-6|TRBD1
TGTGCCAGCAGCTTGGCATCAGGGGGCGGGGAGACCCAGTACTTC
CASSLASGGGETQYF
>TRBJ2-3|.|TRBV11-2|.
TGTGCCAGCAGCTTAGTAGCTGGCACAGATACGCAGTATTTT
CASSLVAGTDTQYF
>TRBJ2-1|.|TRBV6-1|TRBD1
TGTGCCAGCAGTGAAGAGCAGGGACAGGGTTACAATGAGCAGTTCTTC
CASSEEQGQGYNEQFF
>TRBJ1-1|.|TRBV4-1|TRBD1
TGCGCCAGCAGCCTCCCCGAGGGACAGCAGGAAGCTTTCTTT
CASSLPEGQQEAFF
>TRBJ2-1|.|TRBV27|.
TGTGCCAGCAGTCAAGCCCCGGTGAACAATGAGCAGTTCTTC
CASSQAPVNNEQFF
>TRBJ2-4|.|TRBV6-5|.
TGTGCCAGCAGTTACGAAGGACAGGGAGGGGACATTCAGTACTTC
CASSYEGQGGDIQYF
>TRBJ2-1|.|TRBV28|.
TGTGCCAGCGGGGCTGGGGATGAGCAGTTCTTC
CASGAGDEQFF
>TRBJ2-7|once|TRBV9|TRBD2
TGTGCCAGCAGCGTCGCAGTGGGGGGGAGGTACGAGCAGTACTTC
CASSVAVGGRYEQYF
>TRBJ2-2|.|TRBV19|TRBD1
TGTGCCAGCCGAGGGGGCGGCGGCACCGGGGAGCTGTTTTTT
CASRGGGGTGELFF
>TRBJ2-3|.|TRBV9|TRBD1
TGTGCCAGCAGCCCCGGGACAGGGGGTCCAGATACGCAGTATTTT
CASSPGTGGPDTQYF
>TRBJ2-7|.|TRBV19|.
TGTGCCAGTAGTACCTACTTAAGGACGGTGGACATGATTGGCGAGCAGTACTTC
CASSTYLRTVDMIGEQYF
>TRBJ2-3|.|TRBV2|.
TGTGCCAGCAGTGAAATAGGGTCGGATACGCAGTATTTT
CASSEIGSDTQYF
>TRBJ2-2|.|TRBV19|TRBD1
TGTGCCAGTAGTATAGATGCGACAGGGGACACCGGGGAGCTGTTTTTT
CASSIDATGDTGELFF
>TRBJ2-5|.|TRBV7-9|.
TGTGCCAGCAGCCCGCTCACAGGGCGCCAAGAGACCCAGTACTTC
CASSPLTGRQETQYF
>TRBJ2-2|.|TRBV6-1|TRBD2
TGTGCCAGCAGTGGGGGACTAGCCTATACCACCGGGGAGCTGTTTTTT
CASSGGLAYTTGELFF
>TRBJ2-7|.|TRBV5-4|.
TGTGCCAGCAGCCTAACAGGGAACGAGCAGTACTTC
CASSLTGNEQYF
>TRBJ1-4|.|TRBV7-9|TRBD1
TGTGCCAGCAGCTACCCGAGAAGACAGGGGGCAGTTGAAAAACTGTTTTTT
CASSYPRRQGAVEKLFF
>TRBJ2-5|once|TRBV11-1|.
TGTGCCAGCAGCCCGGACAATAGGGAGACCCAGTACTTC
CASSPDNRETQYF
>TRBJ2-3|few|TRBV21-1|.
TGTGCCAGCAGCAAATGTGGAGAGACAGATACGCAGTATTTT
CASSKCGETDTQYF
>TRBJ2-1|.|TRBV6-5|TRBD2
TGTGCCAGCAGCTATTTACCACGTAGCGGGAATGAGCAGTTCTTC
CASSYLPRSGNEQFF
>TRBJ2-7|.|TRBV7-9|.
TGTGCCAGCAGCTCGGACTGGAGGCTCAACGAGCAGTACTTC
CASSSDWRLNEQYF
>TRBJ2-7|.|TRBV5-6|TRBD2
TGTGCCAGCAGCTGGCTAGCGGGAGAAGGATACGAGCAGTACTTC
CASSWLAGEGYEQYF
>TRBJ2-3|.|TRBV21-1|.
TGTGCCAGCAGGGGATCTACTAGCGGGAGGGCCGATACGCAGTATTTT
CASRGSTSGRADTQYF